This TCR beta chain was identified in a study of T cell changes during pregnancy in multiple sclerosis. The CDR3 contains 15 residues. Trimming took 4 bases from V and 2 from J, leaving 15 bases between them. Germline lookup yields CDR1 SGDLS and CDR2 YYNGEE. TCRdb keeps only in-frame clones here, not all; method: immunoSEQ multiplex PCR. In the table there are about 80,000 clones, about 92% of which are singletons. This TCR was sampled from a female donor with multiple sclerosis, enrolled in a pregnancy study. Here the sequenced sample was peripheral blood, taken before pregnancy. This chain connects TRBV9 to TRBJ2-5, with D possibly TRBD2 on 5 matching bases. CDR3 in amino acids: CASSPTGFPQETQYF. CDR3 coding DNA: TGTGCCAGCAGCCCGACGGGGTTCCCTCAAGAGACCCAGTACTTC. The full variable domain, rest sourced from reference TRBV9 and TRBJ2-5, is DSGVTQTPKHLITATGQRVTLRCSPRSGDLSVYWYQQSLDQGLQFLIQYYNGEERAKGNILERFSAQQFPDLHSELNLSSLELGDSALYFCASSPTGFPQETQYFGPGTRLLVL.